This TCR beta chain was recovered during a study of patients and donors after allogeneic stem cell transplantation. This clonotype was seen a few times. V lost 8 bases, J lost 3 bases, and 12 bases lay in between. Per the germline V gene, CDR1 is SQVTM and CDR2 is ANQGSEA. The CDR3 runs to 12 residues. TCRdb reprocessed the RT-PCR reads via MiXCR and lists one record per CDR3 protein. Of roughly 940,000 distinct CDR3 sequences listed, approximately 19% are singletons. The chain joins TRBV29-1 to TRBJ2-3; either TRBD1 or TRBD2 may fit D (6 bases each). The receptor was derived from a human donor who was either an allogeneic HSCT recipient or a stem cell or donor lymphocyte infusion donor (not recorded which). It is not recorded whose cells these are; they may come from a transplant donor. Sequenced input: blood, either unsorted or a sorted T cell fraction (not recorded which). Written as DNA, the CDR3 is TGCAGCCTTAGAGGGGGGACAGATACGCAGTATTTT. This codes for CSLRGGTDTQYF.